The subject of this entry is one TCR beta chain. The antigen remains unidentified. The table came from immunoSEQ multiplex PCR; TCRdb's copy has only in-frame clones and leaves some out. Among 45,000 or so clones listed, roughly 90% were seen once. This entry belongs to a study of PD-1 blockade in classical Hodgkin lymphoma. General study findings and limits: Baseline TCR diversity was reportedly lower in newly diagnosed patients than in healthy donors. It was reported as lower still in relapsed/refractory patients.

All trial patients relapsed after autologous stem cell transplantation. This clonotype was sampled from a human donor with classical Hodgkin lymphoma. Specimen: peripheral blood mononuclear cells (PBMCs), collected at baseline.

CDR3 in DNA: TGTGCCAGCAGTCTAGGGACTGAAGCTTTCTTT. Translated, it gives CASSLGTEAFF. The rearrangement uses TRBV6-6 and TRBJ1-1; D unresolved. The CDR3 spans 11 residues. Per germline, CDR1 MNHNY and CDR2 SVGAGI (reference sequence). Trimming took 5 bases from V and 5 from J, leaving 6 bases between them.